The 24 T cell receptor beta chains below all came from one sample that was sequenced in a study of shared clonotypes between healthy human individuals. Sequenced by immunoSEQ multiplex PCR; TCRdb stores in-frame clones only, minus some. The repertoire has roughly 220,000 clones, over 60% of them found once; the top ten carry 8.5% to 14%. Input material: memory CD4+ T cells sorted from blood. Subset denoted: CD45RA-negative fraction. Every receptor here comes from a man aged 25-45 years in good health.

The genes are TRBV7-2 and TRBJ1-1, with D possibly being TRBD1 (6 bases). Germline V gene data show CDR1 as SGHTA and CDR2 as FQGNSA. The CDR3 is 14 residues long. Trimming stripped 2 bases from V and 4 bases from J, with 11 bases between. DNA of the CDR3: TGTGCCAGCAGCTTATTCCTGACAGGCACTGAAGCTTTCTTT. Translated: CASSLFLTGTEAFF. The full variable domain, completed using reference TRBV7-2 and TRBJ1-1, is GAGVSQSPSNKVTEKGKDVELRCDPISGHTALYWYRQSLGQGLEFLIYFQGNSAPDKSGLPSDRFSAERTGGSVSTLTIQRTQQEDSAVYLCASSLFLTGTEAFFGQGTRLTVV.

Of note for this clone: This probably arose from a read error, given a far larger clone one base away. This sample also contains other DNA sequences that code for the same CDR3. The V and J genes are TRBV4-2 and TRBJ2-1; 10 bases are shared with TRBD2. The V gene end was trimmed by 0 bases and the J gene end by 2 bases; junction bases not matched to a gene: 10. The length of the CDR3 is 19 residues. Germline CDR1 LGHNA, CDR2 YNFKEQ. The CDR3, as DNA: TGTGCCAGCAGCCAAGATTTAGCGGGAGGAGGATCCACCTACAATGAGCAGTTCTTC. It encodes CASSQDLAGGGSTYNEQFF.

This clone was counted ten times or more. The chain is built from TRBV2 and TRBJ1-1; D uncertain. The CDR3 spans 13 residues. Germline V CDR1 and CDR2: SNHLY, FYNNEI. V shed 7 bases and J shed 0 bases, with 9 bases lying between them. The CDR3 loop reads CASTLSLNTEAFF. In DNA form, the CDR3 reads TGTGCCAGCACCCTCAGTTTGAACACTGAAGCTTTCTTT.

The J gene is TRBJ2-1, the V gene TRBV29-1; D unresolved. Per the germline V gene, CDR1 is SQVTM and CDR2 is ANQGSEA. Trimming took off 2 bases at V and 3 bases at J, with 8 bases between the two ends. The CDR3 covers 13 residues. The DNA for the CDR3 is TGCAGCGTTGAACGGGCTTTCTACAATGAGCAGTTCTTC. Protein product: CSVERAFYNEQFF.

The CDR3 DNA follows: TGTGCCAGTAGTATACAGGCAGGGTACGAGCAGTACTTC. Its protein is CASSIQAGYEQYF. The chain is built from TRBV19 and TRBJ2-7; tentatively, D is TRBD1 (5 bases). The CDR3 spans 13 residues. The V and J ends lost 2 bases and 4 bases respectively, with 9 bases between them. Germline assignment: CDR1 LNHDA and CDR2 SQIVND (reference sequence).

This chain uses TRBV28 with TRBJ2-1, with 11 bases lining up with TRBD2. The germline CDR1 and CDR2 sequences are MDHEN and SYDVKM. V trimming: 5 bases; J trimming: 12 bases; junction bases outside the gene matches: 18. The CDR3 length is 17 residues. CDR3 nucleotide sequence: TGTGCCAGCAGTCCCCCTCAGACTAGCGGGGTTAGGTGGGGGCAGTTCTTC. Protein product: CASSPPQTSGVRWGQFF.

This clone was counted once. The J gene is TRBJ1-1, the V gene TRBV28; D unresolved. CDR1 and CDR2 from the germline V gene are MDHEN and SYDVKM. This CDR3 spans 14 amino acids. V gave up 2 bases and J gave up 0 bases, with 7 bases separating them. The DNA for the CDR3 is TGTGCCAGCAGTTTAGGACTCATGAACACTGAAGCTTTCTTT. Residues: CASSLGLMNTEAFF.

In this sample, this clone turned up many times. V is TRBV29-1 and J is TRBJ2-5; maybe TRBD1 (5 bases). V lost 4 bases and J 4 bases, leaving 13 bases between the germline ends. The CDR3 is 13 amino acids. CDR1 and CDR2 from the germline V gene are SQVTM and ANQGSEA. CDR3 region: CSVVRGWGETQYF. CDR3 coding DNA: TGCAGCGTTGTAAGGGGATGGGGAGAGACCCAGTACTTC.

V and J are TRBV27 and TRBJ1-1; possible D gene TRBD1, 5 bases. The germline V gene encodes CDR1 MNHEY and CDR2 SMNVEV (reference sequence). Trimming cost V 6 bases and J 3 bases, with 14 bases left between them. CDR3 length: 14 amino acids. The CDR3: CASRLSRQHTEAFF. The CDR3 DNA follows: TGTGCCAGCAGACTATCCAGACAGCACACTGAAGCTTTCTTT.

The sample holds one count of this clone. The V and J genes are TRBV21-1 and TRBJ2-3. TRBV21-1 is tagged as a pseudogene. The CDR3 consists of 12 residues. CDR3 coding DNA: TGTGCCAGCAGCAAATTCCCAGATACGCAGTATTTT. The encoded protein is CASSKFPDTQYF.

The CDR3 sequence: CASSAAGRSEKLFF. The DNA for the CDR3 is TGCGCCAGCAGTGCCGCCGGGAGATCTGAAAAACTGTTTTTT. The chain has TRBV10-1 and TRBJ1-4, with no clear D. V dropped 4 bases and J dropped 7 bases, with 13 bases sitting between them. The CDR3 loop spans 14 amino acids. Germline CDR1 is WNHNN and CDR2 is SYGVQD (reference sequence).

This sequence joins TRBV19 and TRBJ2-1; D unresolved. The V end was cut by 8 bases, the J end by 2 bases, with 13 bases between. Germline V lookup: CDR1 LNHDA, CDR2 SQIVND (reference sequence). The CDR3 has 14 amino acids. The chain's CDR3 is CASGVGIAYNEQFF. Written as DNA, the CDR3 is TGTGCCAGTGGAGTTGGGATAGCCTACAATGAGCAGTTCTTC.

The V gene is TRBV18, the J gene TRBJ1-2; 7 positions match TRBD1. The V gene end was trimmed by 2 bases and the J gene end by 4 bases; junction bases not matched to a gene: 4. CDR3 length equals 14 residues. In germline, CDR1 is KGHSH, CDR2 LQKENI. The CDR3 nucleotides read TGTGCCAGCTCACCAGCAGGGGGGCTCTATGGCTACACCTTC. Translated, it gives CASSPAGGLYGYTF. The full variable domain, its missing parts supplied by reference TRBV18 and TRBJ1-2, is NAGVMQNPRHLVRRRGQEARLRCSPMKGHSHVYWYRQLPEEGLKFMVYLQKENIIDESGMPKERFSAEFPKEGPSILRIQQVVRGDSAAYFCASSPAGGLYGYTFGSGTRLTVV.

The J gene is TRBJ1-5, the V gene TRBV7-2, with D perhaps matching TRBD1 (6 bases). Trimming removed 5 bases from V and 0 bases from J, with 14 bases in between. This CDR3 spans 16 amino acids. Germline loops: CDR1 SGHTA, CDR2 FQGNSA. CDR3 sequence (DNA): TGTGCCAGCAGCGTGGCGGGGGGGCTTAGCAATCAGCCCCAGCATTTT. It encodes CASSVAGGLSNQPQHF. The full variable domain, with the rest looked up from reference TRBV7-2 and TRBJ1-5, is GAGVSQSPSNKVTEKGKDVELRCDPISGHTALYWYRQSLGQGLEFLIYFQGNSAPDKSGLPSDRFSAERTGGSVSTLTIQRTQQEDSAVYLCASSVAGGLSNQPQHFGDGTRLSIL.

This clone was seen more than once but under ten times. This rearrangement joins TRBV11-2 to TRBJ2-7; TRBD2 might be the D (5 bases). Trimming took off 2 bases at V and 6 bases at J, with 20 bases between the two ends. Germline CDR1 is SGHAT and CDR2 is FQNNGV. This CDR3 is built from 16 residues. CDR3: CASSLLRGRSLSEQYF. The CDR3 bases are TGTGCCAGCAGCTTACTCCGCGGGCGTTCTCTCTCCGAGCAGTACTTC. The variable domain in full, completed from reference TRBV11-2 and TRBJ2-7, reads EAGVAQSPRYKIIEKRQSVAFWCNPISGHATLYWYQQILGQGPKLLIQFQNNGVVDDSQLPKDRFSAERLKGVDSTLKIQPAKLEDSAVYLCASSLLRGRSLSEQYFGPGTRLTVT.

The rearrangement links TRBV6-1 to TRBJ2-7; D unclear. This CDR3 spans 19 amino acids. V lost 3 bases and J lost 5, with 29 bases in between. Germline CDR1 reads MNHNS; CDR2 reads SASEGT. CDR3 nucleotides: TGTGCCAGCAGTGACCAAAGGTTTCTACCGAAAAGCCAAGGAAACGAGCAGTACTTC. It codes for CASSDQRFLPKSQGNEQYF.

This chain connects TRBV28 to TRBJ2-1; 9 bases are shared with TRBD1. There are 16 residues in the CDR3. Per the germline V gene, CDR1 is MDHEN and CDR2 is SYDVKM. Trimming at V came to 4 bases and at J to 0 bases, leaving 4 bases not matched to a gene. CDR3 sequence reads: CASSSQGAYSYNEQFF. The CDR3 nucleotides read TGTGCCAGCAGTTCACAGGGGGCTTACTCCTACAATGAGCAGTTCTTC.

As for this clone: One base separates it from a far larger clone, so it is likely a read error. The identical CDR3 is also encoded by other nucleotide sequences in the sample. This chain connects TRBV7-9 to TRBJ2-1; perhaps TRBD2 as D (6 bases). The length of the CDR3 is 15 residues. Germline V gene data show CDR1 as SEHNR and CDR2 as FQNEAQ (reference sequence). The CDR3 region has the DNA TGTGCCAGCAGCGTAGCGGAGAGCTCCTACAATGAGCAGTTCTTC. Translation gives CASSVAESSYNEQFF.

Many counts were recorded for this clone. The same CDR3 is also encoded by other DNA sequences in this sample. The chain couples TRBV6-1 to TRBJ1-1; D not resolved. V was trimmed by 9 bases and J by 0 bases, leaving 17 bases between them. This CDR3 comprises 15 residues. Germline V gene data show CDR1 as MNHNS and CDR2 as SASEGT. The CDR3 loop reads CARRKFDEMNTEAFF. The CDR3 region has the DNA TGTGCCAGGAGAAAGTTCGACGAAATGAACACTGAAGCTTTCTTT.

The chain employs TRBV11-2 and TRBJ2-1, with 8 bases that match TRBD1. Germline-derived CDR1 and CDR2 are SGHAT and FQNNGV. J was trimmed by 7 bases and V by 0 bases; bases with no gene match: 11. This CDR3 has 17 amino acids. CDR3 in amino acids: CASSLDLKDRAGNEQFF. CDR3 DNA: TGTGCCAGCAGCTTAGATCTCAAGGACAGGGCGGGGAATGAGCAGTTCTTC.

The DNA for the CDR3 is TGTGCCAGCAGCGTAGATCCCGCCGGGACAGGGATGGACGAGCAGTACTTC. Amino acids: CASSVDPAGTGMDEQYF. This chain joins TRBV9 and TRBJ2-7; 9 bases are shared with TRBD1. The V gene's germline CDR1 is SGDLS and CDR2 YYNGEE. J gave up 5 bases and V 0 bases, and 12 bases lay outside the gene matches. The CDR3 consists of 17 residues. Full variable domain (rest looked up from reference TRBV9 and TRBJ2-7): DSGVTQTPKHLITATGQRVTLRCSPRSGDLSVYWYQQSLDQGLQFLIQYYNGEERAKGNILERFSAQQFPDLHSELNLSSLELGDSALYFCASSVDPAGTGMDEQYFGPGTRLTVT.

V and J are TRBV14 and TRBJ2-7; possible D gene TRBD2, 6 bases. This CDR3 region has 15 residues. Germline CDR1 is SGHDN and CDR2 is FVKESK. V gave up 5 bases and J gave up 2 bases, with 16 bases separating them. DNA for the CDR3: TGTGCCAGCAGCTCGTGGGGACTGCTAGCCTACGAGCAGTACTTC. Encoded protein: CASSSWGLLAYEQYF.

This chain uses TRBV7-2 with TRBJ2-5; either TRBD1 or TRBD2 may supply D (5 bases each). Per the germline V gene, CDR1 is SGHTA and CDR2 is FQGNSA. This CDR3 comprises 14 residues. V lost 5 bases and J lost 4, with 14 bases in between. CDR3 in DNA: TGTGCCAGCAGCGGGGGAAGGCAGCGAGAGACCCAGTACTTC. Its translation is CASSGGRQRETQYF.

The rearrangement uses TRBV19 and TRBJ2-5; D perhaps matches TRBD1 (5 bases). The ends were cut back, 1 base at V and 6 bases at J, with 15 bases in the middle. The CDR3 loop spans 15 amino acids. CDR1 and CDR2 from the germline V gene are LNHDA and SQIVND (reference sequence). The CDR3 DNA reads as TGTGCCAGTAGTATAGGCCGTCGACAGACCCAGACCCAGTACTTC. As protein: CASSIGRRQTQTQYF.